This record concerns one T cell receptor beta chain sequence. Positively selected for CCR7, the CD45RO-negative cells used as naive CD8 cells excluded terminally differentiated effector memory CD45RA+ cells. This specimen comes from a study of shared clonotypes between healthy human individuals. In the original processing: ImmunoSEQ supplied junction-only sequences lacking quality scores, so filtering was different. The method was immunoSEQ multiplex PCR; TCRdb's version includes in-frame clones alone and lacks a portion of them. D and trimming come from the DNA, and the V and J calls and clone size come from that table. The table records hundreds of thousands of clones, about 95% of them present only once. The receptor comes from a woman in her 30s in good health. Sample: naive CD8+ T cells sorted from blood.

Here the CDR3 reads CASSQGASNEKLFF. The DNA for the CDR3 is TGTGCCAGCAGCCAGGGGGCTTCTAATGAAAAACTGTTTTTT. V is TRBV13 and J is TRBJ1-4, with 8 nucleotides matching TRBD1. This CDR3 comprises 14 residues. After removal of 5 bases from V and 3 bases from J, the junction contained 2 bases not matched to a gene. In germline, CDR1 is PRHDT, CDR2 FYEKMQ (reference sequence).